This T cell receptor (beta chain) was sequenced in a study of shared clonotypes between healthy human individuals. General study findings and limits: The donor pool, a small one, limited the genetic and exposure-history diversity represented.

The genomic DNA of each subset was split evenly across several immunoSEQ plates. Generated by immunoSEQ multiplex PCR, the TCRdb table keeps only in-frame clones and is missing some. Found here are 2.3 million or so clones, roughly 93% of them singletons; the top ten hold 0.39%. As concerns this clone: No antigen is known for it.

The CDR3 runs 13 residues. The germline CDR1 and CDR2 sequences are MNHEY and SMNVEV (reference sequence). V lost 0 bases and J 1 base, leaving 3 bases between the germline ends. This chain connects TRBV27 to TRBJ2-5; D is unclear. Source material: naive CD4+ T cells from PBMCs. Subset indicated: CD45RA+ positively selected. The source is a man in his late teens or twenties in good health. Some clones in this sample may be carry-over from other donors' samples. CDR3 bases: TGTGCCAGCAGTTTATCTGTCCAAGAGACCCAGTACTTC. Translation gives CASSLSVQETQYF.